A single sample gave rise to the 28 T cell receptor beta chains below, sequenced in a study of OX40 agonist ivuxolimab in advanced cancers. Some clones are missing from TCRdb's copy, which holds only in-frame ones; the method was immunoSEQ multiplex PCR. The sample yields 50,000 or so clones, approximately 84% seen once. The starting material was CD4+ or CD8+ T cells sorted from blood, obtained in a trial of the OX40 agonist ivuxolimab. The receptors come from an adult with an advanced solid tumor such as melanoma, head and neck, liver or kidney cancer.

The V and J genes are TRBV7-9 and TRBJ2-1; the D gene is possibly TRBD2 (7 bases). Germline V lookup: CDR1 SEHNR, CDR2 FQNEAQ (reference sequence). V was cut by 5 bases and J by 7 bases, with 21 bases left in between. The CDR3 covers 16 residues. The CDR3 sequence: CASSPLVGGPRNEQFF. DNA for the CDR3: TGTGCCAGCAGCCCACTAGTGGGGGGGCCTCGGAATGAGCAGTTCTTC.

CDR3 sequence reads: CASRQGDTEAFF. CDR3 DNA sequence: TGTGCCAGTAGACAGGGGGACACTGAAGCTTTCTTT. The genes are TRBV19 and TRBJ1-1; 8 bases map to TRBD1. With 6 bases clipped from V and 3 bases from J, the junction kept 0 bases outside the gene matches. CDR1 LNHDA and CDR2 SQIVND come from the germline V gene (reference sequence). The CDR3 is 12 amino acids.

In its sample, this clone was seen once. The chain carries TRBV28 and TRBJ2-3; tentative D call: TRBD1 (6 bases). The CDR3 consists of 13 residues. The germline gives CDR1 MDHEN, CDR2 SYDVKM. The V gene lost 11 bases and the J gene lost 1 base, with 13 bases spanning the gap. As DNA, the CDR3 is TGTGCCTCAGGGGCCGCCGGCACAGATACGCAGTATTTT. This sequence encodes CASGAAGTDTQYF.

This clone was counted a few times. The V gene is TRBV7-2, the J gene TRBJ1-2, with D perhaps TRBD1 (6 bases). This CDR3 has 16 residues. Germline V CDR1 and CDR2: SGHTA, FQGNSA. With 1 base removed from V and 0 bases from J, the gap between germline ends came to 12 bases. CDR3 protein: CASSLVPGAANYGYTF. The CDR3, as DNA: TGTGCCAGCAGCTTAGTTCCAGGGGCAGCTAACTATGGCTACACCTTC.

This chain connects TRBV27 to TRBJ1-5; D gene uncertain. The V gene lost 2 bases and the J gene lost 0 bases, with 8 bases spanning the gap. Germline V gene sequence: CDR1 MNHEY, CDR2 SMNVEV (reference sequence). This CDR3 has 15 residues. Here the CDR3 DNA reads TGTGCCAGCAGTTTAGGGAGTCATAGCAATCAGCCCCAGCATTTT. It codes for CASSLGSHSNQPQHF.

This clone was seen once. This rearrangement joins TRBV4-2 to TRBJ2-5; 9 bases agree with TRBD2. The CDR3 loop spans 17 amino acids. V shed 0 bases, J shed 3 bases, and the junction held 8 bases outside the gene matches. Germline loops: CDR1 LGHNA, CDR2 YNFKEQ. This CDR3 is CASSQDGASGDKETQYF. The CDR3 DNA is TGTGCCAGCAGCCAAGATGGGGCTAGCGGGGATAAAGAGACCCAGTACTTC.

The chain joins TRBV9 to TRBJ2-7, with 9 bases matching TRBD1. The V gene end was trimmed by 3 bases and the J gene end by 4 bases; junction bases not matched to a gene: 8. The CDR3 has 15 residues. Germline CDR1 and CDR2: SGDLS and YYNGEE. CDR3 residues: CASSGGTGYEYEQYF. CDR3 coding DNA: TGTGCCAGCAGCGGTGGGACAGGGTACGAGTACGAGCAGTACTTC.

V usage is TRBV5-8 and J usage is TRBJ2-2, with a tentative D call TRBD2 (5 bases). The germline CDR1 and CDR2 sequences are SGHTS and YDEGEE. The CDR3 totals 15 residues. V lost 5 bases and J lost 5, with 16 bases in between. The CDR3: CASREVGPRTGELFF. CDR3 sequence (DNA): TGTGCCAGCAGGGAGGTCGGACCCCGGACCGGGGAGCTGTTTTTT. The variable domain in full, with the rest retrieved from reference TRBV5-8 and TRBJ2-2, is EAGVTQSPTHLIKTRGQQATLRCSPISGHTSVYWYQQALGLGLQFLLWYDEGEERNRGNFPPRFSGRQFPNYSSELNVNALELEDSALYLCASREVGPRTGELFFGEGSRLTVL.

The chain carries TRBV28 and TRBJ1-2, with D unclear. Germline V CDR1 and CDR2: MDHEN, SYDVKM. CDR3 length: 13 residues. Trimming removed 10 bases at V and 7 bases at J, with 19 bases between. The CDR3 nucleotides read TGTGCCACCACCCCATCGGGCTCAGGTGGCTACACCTTC. Protein product: CATTPSGSGGYTF.

The chain employs TRBV28 and TRBJ2-1, with 10 bases aligning to TRBD2. Germline CDR1 reads MDHEN; CDR2 reads SYDVKM. The V segment lost 6 bases and the J segment 4 bases; nucleotides outside the gene matches: 9. The CDR3 runs to 16 residues. Here the CDR3 DNA reads TGTGCCAGCAGCCCACTAGCGGGGATTCCTTACAATGAGCAGTTCTTC. Its protein is CASSPLAGIPYNEQFF.

V gene TRBV19 combines with J gene TRBJ2-1, with a tentative D call TRBD1 (6 bases). Germline values: CDR1 LNHDA, CDR2 SQIVND (reference sequence). The CDR3 spans 13 residues. V was cut by 10 bases and J by 8 bases, with 18 bases left in between. The CDR3 protein is CATLPTGLDEQFF. CDR3 nucleotides: TGTGCCACTCTCCCGACAGGCTTGGATGAGCAGTTCTTC.

The CDR3 DNA sequence: TGTGCCAGCAGCGTAGGGGGGGACCCCACTGAAGCTTTCTTT. Translated: CASSVGGDPTEAFF. The rearrangement links TRBV9 to TRBJ1-1; a weak D match, TRBD1 (5 bases). Deletions cut 0 bases from V and 4 bases from J, with 10 bases between. Germline CDR1 SGDLS, CDR2 YYNGEE. The length of the CDR3 is 14 residues.

J is TRBJ2-4 and V is TRBV7-8, with D perhaps TRBD1 (5 bases). CDR3 length equals 15 residues. Between the trimmed V and J ends, which lost 3 bases and 3 bases, there was a span of 12 bases. CDR1 and CDR2 (germline): SGHVS, FQNEAQ. The DNA of the CDR3 is TGTGCCAGCAGCTTGGCGTCCAGGGACAAAAACATTCAGTACTTC. Translation gives CASSLASRDKNIQYF.

The chain uses TRBV18 and TRBJ1-5; D is possibly TRBD1 (5 bases). V lost 1 base and J 2 bases, leaving 12 bases between the germline ends. Germline loops: CDR1 KGHSH, CDR2 LQKENI. This CDR3 contains 16 residues. The CDR3 sequence: CASSPRRGVGNQPQHF. The CDR3 nucleotides are TGTGCCAGCTCACCACGGAGAGGGGTAGGCAATCAGCCCCAGCATTTT. The entire variable domain, with the rest obtained from reference TRBV18 and TRBJ1-5, is as follows: NAGVMQNPRHLVRRRGQEARLRCSPMKGHSHVYWYRQLPEEGLKFMVYLQKENIIDESGMPKERFSAEFPKEGPSILRIQQVVRGDSAAYFCASSPRRGVGNQPQHFGDGTRLSIL.

This chain joins TRBV4-2 and TRBJ2-7; TRBD1 agrees at 9 bases. This CDR3 contains 17 residues. Germline loops: CDR1 LGHNA, CDR2 YNFKEQ. V shed 0 bases, J shed 3 bases, and the junction held 9 bases outside the gene matches. The CDR3 region has the DNA TGTGCCAGCAGCCAAGAAGAACCGGGACAGGGTTTCTACGAGCAGTACTTC. Its protein product is CASSQEEPGQGFYEQYF.

The CDR3 loop reads CASSADRDYEQYF. The CDR3 DNA sequence: TGTGCCAGCAGCGCGGACAGGGATTACGAGCAGTACTTC. The rearrangement uses TRBV5-4 and TRBJ2-7, with TRBD1 identical over 8 bases. The CDR3 length is 13 residues. Germline CDR1 and CDR2: SGHNT and YYREEE (reference sequence). After removal of 4 bases from V and 4 bases from J, the junction contained 4 bases not matched to a gene.

The V gene is TRBV6-5, the J gene TRBJ2-7; D not certain. This CDR3 spans 13 amino acids. V lost 4 bases to trimming and J lost 5 bases, with 12 bases between them. Germline CDR1 is MNHEY and CDR2 is SVGAGI. CDR3 sequence: CASSLLVGHEQYF. As DNA, the CDR3 is TGTGCCAGCAGTTTGCTAGTTGGGCACGAGCAGTACTTC.

The CDR3 nucleotides read TGTGCCAGTCGGGTGGCTGTATCTGAAAAACTGTTTTTT. Translation gives CASRVAVSEKLFF. The chain couples TRBV19 to TRBJ1-4; no clear D. Germline CDR1 reads LNHDA; CDR2 reads SQIVND (reference sequence). CDR3 length equals 13 residues. Trimming pared 8 bases from V and 7 bases from J, leaving 14 bases between.

The chain joins TRBV6-5 to TRBJ2-5; TRBD1 aligns across 9 bases. From germline, CDR1 is MNHEY and CDR2 SVGAGI. The CDR3 is made up of 16 amino acids. Losses at the gene ends were 2 bases for V and 1 base for J; bases not matched to a gene: 5. In DNA, the CDR3 is TGTGCCAGCAGTTACGAAGTGACAGGGGGCCAAGAGACCCAGTACTTC. This encodes CASSYEVTGGQETQYF.

This chain links TRBV11-2 with TRBJ2-5; D is unresolved. The CDR3 loop spans 12 amino acids. The germline gives CDR1 SGHAT, CDR2 FQNNGV. Deletions cut 0 bases from V and 2 bases from J, with 1 base between. The CDR3 reads CASSLDQETQYF. For the CDR3, the DNA is TGTGCCAGCAGCTTAGATCAAGAGACCCAGTACTTC.

The gene calls are TRBV27 and TRBJ1-1; D not certain. V lost 2 bases and J lost 5, with 9 bases in between. The CDR3 has 13 residues. CDR1 and CDR2 from the germline V gene are MNHEY and SMNVEV (reference sequence). CDR3 in amino acids: CASSLREGTEAFF. The CDR3 DNA follows: TGTGCCAGCAGTTTAAGAGAGGGAACTGAAGCTTTCTTT.

V usage is TRBV7-2 and J usage is TRBJ2-4; D gene uncertain. This CDR3 spans 15 amino acids. The V gene's germline CDR1 is SGHTA and CDR2 FQGNSA. The germline V and J ends were trimmed by 2 bases and 0 bases, with 8 bases remaining between them. The CDR3 loop reads CASSLSALAKNIQYF. The CDR3 DNA follows: TGTGCCAGCAGCTTATCGGCCCTAGCCAAAAACATTCAGTACTTC. The variable domain in full, completed from reference TRBV7-2 and TRBJ2-4, reads GAGVSQSPSNKVTEKGKDVELRCDPISGHTALYWYRQSLGQGLEFLIYFQGNSAPDKSGLPSDRFSAERTGGSVSTLTIQRTQQEDSAVYLCASSLSALAKNIQYFGAGTRLSVL.

The chain is built from TRBV27 and TRBJ1-2, with TRBD1 identical over 10 bases. Germline assignment: CDR1 MNHEY and CDR2 SMNVEV (reference sequence). This CDR3 has 14 amino acids. J gave up 4 bases and V 8 bases, and 7 bases lay outside the gene matches. The CDR3, as DNA: TGTGCCAGCGGATGGACAGGGGGTTCCTATGGCTACACCTTC. It specifies CASGWTGGSYGYTF.

This sequence joins TRBV27 and TRBJ1-2, with D possibly matching TRBD1 (6 bases). This CDR3 spans 14 amino acids. V lost 1 base to trimming and J lost 3 bases, with 9 bases between them. Germline CDR1 reads MNHEY; CDR2 reads SMNVEV (reference sequence). CDR3 sequence: CASSLFSGDYGYTF. Here the CDR3 DNA reads TGTGCCAGCAGTTTATTTTCAGGGGACTATGGCTACACCTTC.

V is TRBV11-2 and J is TRBJ1-2; a possible D gene is TRBD1 (6 bases). The CDR3 contains 14 residues. CDR1 and CDR2 from the germline V gene are SGHAT and FQNNGV. The V and J ends lost 5 bases and 7 bases respectively, with 17 bases between them. The CDR3 reads CASSLTDSAIGYTF. The CDR3 DNA sequence: TGTGCCAGCAGCCTCACGGACAGTGCAATTGGCTACACCTTC.

The rearrangement uses TRBV5-4 and TRBJ2-1, with D perhaps matching TRBD1 (6 bases). The CDR3 has 15 amino acids. CDR1 and CDR2 from the germline V gene are SGHNT and YYREEE (reference sequence). V shed 2 bases and J shed 3 bases, with 12 bases lying between them. The chain's CDR3 is CASSLGQGIYNEQFF. In nucleotides, the CDR3 is TGTGCCAGCAGCTTAGGGCAGGGGATCTACAATGAGCAGTTCTTC.

This clone was seen once. This rearrangement joins TRBV7-2 to TRBJ2-7, with 9 bases fitting TRBD2. Germline CDR1 and CDR2: SGHTA and FQGNSA. The CDR3 runs to 15 residues. V shed 1 base, J shed 6 bases, and the junction held 7 bases outside the gene matches. CDR3 sequence reads: CASSLEAGGPIEQYF. CDR3 DNA sequence: TGTGCCAGCAGCTTAGAAGCGGGGGGCCCCATCGAGCAGTACTTC.

The chain recombines TRBV7-6 with TRBJ2-7, with D tentatively TRBD1 (5 bases). The CDR3 consists of 14 residues. Trimming removed 5 bases at V and 1 base at J, with 12 bases between. Germline CDR1 is SGHVS and CDR2 is FNYEAQ. CDR3 bases: TGTGCCAGCAGCATAACAGGTCGTTCCTACGAGCAGTACTTC. It yields the protein CASSITGRSYEQYF.